The 30 T cell receptor beta chains in this list originate from one sample, sequenced in a study of early T cells in non-severe SARS-CoV-2 infection. TCRdb used MiXCR to reprocess the 5' RACE reads, holding one entry per CDR3 protein. The sample includes 100,000 to 120,000 distinct CDR3 sequences, 9.5% to 13% seen only once; the top ten take less than 3.5%. Sequencing input: whole blood. Receptors originate from an adult who was a healthcare worker with PCR-confirmed SARS-CoV-2 infection or an uninfected control (not recorded which).

V usage is TRBV29-1 and J usage is TRBJ1-1, with D possibly matching TRBD1 (5 bases). Germline V gene lookup returns CDR1 SQVTM and CDR2 ANQGSEA. The CDR3 covers 13 residues. Trimming cost V 3 bases and J 3 bases, with 11 bases left between them. This chain's CDR3 is CSVDRLGDTEAFF. As DNA, the CDR3 is TGCAGCGTTGATAGGCTGGGGGACACTGAAGCTTTCTTT.

The chain uses TRBV20-1 and TRBJ2-5, with 7 positions matching TRBD1. Germline V gene sequence: CDR1 DFQATT, CDR2 SNEGSKA (reference sequence). The CDR3 has 14 residues. Trimming cost V 3 bases and J 0 bases; bases outside gene matches: 4. CDR3 nucleotide sequence: TGCAGTGCTAGTCCGGGACAGTACCAAGAGACCCAGTACTTC. The encoded protein is CSASPGQYQETQYF.

This clonotype was seen a few times. The rearrangement links TRBV28 to TRBJ1-5; TRBD1 aligns across 9 bases. The V and J ends lost 4 bases and 1 base, in that order; junction bases with no gene match: 8. Germline CDR1 MDHEN, CDR2 SYDVKM. The CDR3 runs 17 residues. CDR3 sequence: CASSSASGTGSNQPQHF. In DNA, the CDR3 is TGTGCCAGCAGTTCCGCCTCCGGGACAGGGAGCAATCAGCCCCAGCATTTT.

This clonotype has a count of ten or more. The V and J genes are TRBV11-2 and TRBJ2-7; either TRBD1 or TRBD2 may fit D (5 bases each). Trimming removed 0 bases from V and 11 bases from J, with 14 bases in between. The CDR3 covers 13 residues. Germline V gene sequence: CDR1 SGHAT, CDR2 FQNNGV. CDR3 in DNA: TGTGCCAGCAGCTTAGATCGACAGACTAACGAGTACTTC. Protein product: CASSLDRQTNEYF.

The sample holds many counts of this clonotype. The chain links TRBV7-2 to TRBJ2-5; D perhaps matches TRBD2 (6 bases). The CDR3 loop spans 17 amino acids. V was trimmed by 1 base and J by 3 bases, leaving 18 bases between them. Germline V gene sequence: CDR1 SGHTA, CDR2 FQGNSA. The CDR3 DNA reads TGTGCCAGCAGCTTAGGCGTCCGAGGAGGGGTAAAAGAGACCCAGTACTTC. The encoded protein is CASSLGVRGGVKETQYF.

This clonotype came up many times. The chain employs TRBV19 and TRBJ2-2; D call uncertain. The CDR3 covers 14 residues. Germline V gene sequence: CDR1 LNHDA, CDR2 SQIVND (reference sequence). The ends were cut back, 3 bases at V and 3 bases at J, with 8 bases in the middle. The CDR3 nucleotides are TGTGCCAGTAGTATCCAGGTCGACACCGGGGAGCTGTTTTTT. Amino acids: CASSIQVDTGELFF.

The chain carries TRBV6-6 and TRBJ1-6; TRBD1 aligns across 7 bases. The CDR3 length is 15 residues. Germline assignment: CDR1 MNHNY and CDR2 SVGAGI (reference sequence). Trimming took 7 bases from V and 7 from J; bases not matched to a gene: 10. In nucleotides, the CDR3 is TGTGCCAGCACCAACAGGGGCCCCCAGAATTCACCCCTCCACTTT. Protein: CASTNRGPQNSPLHF.

The table lists this clonotype with many counts. CDR3 in amino acids: CSARGPSGGSNTGELFF. As DNA, the CDR3 is TGCAGTGCTAGAGGCCCTAGCGGGGGCTCGAACACCGGGGAGCTGTTTTTT. The chain couples TRBV20-1 to TRBJ2-2; 10 bases are a match to TRBD2. CDR1 is DFQATT, CDR2 SNEGSKA, per germline (reference sequence). With 1 base clipped from V and 0 bases from J, the junction kept 5 bases outside the gene matches. The CDR3 is made up of 17 amino acids.

The gene calls are TRBV20-1 and TRBJ1-4, with 7 bases aligning to TRBD1. This CDR3 comprises 15 residues. CDR1 and CDR2 from the germline V gene are DFQATT and SNEGSKA (reference sequence). V was clipped by 7 bases and J by 0 bases; unmatched bases: 8. The DNA for the CDR3 is TGCAGTGTTGCAGACAGGGCGACAACTAATGAAAAACTGTTTTTT. Residues: CSVADRATTNEKLFF.

This clonotype was observed a handful of times. The chain uses TRBV6-6 and TRBJ2-1; no reliable D call. Deletions cut 7 bases from V and 8 bases from J, with 18 bases between. The CDR3 extends over 14 amino acids. Germline V gene data show CDR1 as MNHNY and CDR2 as SVGAGI (reference sequence). The CDR3 bases are TGTGCCAGCATAGGACGGCCCTCTGAGGATGAGCAGTTCTTC. It translates to CASIGRPSEDEQFF.

The J gene is TRBJ2-3, the V gene TRBV20-1; unclear D gene. The CDR3 is 11 residues long. CDR1 and CDR2 from the germline V gene are DFQATT and SNEGSKA (reference sequence). The CDR3 protein is CSTRATDTQYF. CDR3 nucleotides: TGCAGCACCCGGGCCACAGATACGCAGTATTTT.

This clonotype occurred a few times. This sequence joins TRBV18 and TRBJ2-7; D call uncertain. V dropped 3 bases and J dropped 1 base, with 4 bases sitting between them. This CDR3 contains 12 residues. CDR1 KGHSH and CDR2 LQKENI come from the germline V gene. As DNA, the CDR3 is TGTGCCAGCTCACCTCAATCCTACGAGCAGTACTTC. Protein sequence: CASSPQSYEQYF. Drawing the rest from reference TRBV18 and TRBJ2-7, the complete variable domain is NAGVMQNPRHLVRRRGQEARLRCSPMKGHSHVYWYRQLPEEGLKFMVYLQKENIIDESGMPKERFSAEFPKEGPSILRIQQVVRGDSAAYFCASSPQSYEQYFGPGTRLTVT.

This clonotype occurred many times. V usage is TRBV10-2 and J usage is TRBJ2-5; tentatively, D is TRBD1 (5 bases). The CDR3 contains 15 residues. CDR1 and CDR2 from the germline V gene are WSHSY and SAAADI. Trimming shortened V by 7 bases and J by 5 bases, and 20 bases separated the two germline ends. The DNA for the CDR3 is TGCGCCAGCAACGGACACTCGATCGAAAGTGAGACCCAGTACTTC. As protein: CASNGHSIESETQYF.

This clonotype was observed at least ten times. This chain links TRBV19 with TRBJ2-1; the match to TRBD1 covers 7 bases. The CDR3 spans 14 residues. Germline V gives CDR1 LNHDA, CDR2 SQIVND (reference sequence). After removal of 7 bases from V and 4 bases from J, the junction contained 7 bases not matched to a gene. CDR3 in amino acids: CASKGTESYNEQFF. The CDR3 DNA is TGTGCCAGTAAGGGGACAGAGAGTTACAATGAGCAGTTCTTC.

This clonotype was recorded at least ten times. The chain couples TRBV24-1 to TRBJ2-1, with D perhaps matching TRBD2 (5 bases). The length of the CDR3 is 15 residues. Per the germline V gene, CDR1 is KGHDR and CDR2 is SFDVKD. V was trimmed by 9 bases and J by 8 bases, leaving 22 bases between them. The CDR3 loop is CATSTLRVAGHEQFF. The CDR3 region has the DNA TGTGCCACCTCTACATTAAGGGTCGCGGGCCATGAGCAGTTCTTC.

This clonotype was seen a few times. The rearrangement joins TRBV20-1 to TRBJ2-3; maybe TRBD2 (5 bases). The ends were cut back, 5 bases at V and 0 bases at J, with 21 bases in the middle. In germline, CDR1 is DFQATT, CDR2 SNEGSKA (reference sequence). This CDR3 has 17 residues. CDR3 nucleotide sequence: TGCAGTGCTGACGGAAGTTTTCGCAGCGGAAGCACAGATACGCAGTATTTT. It specifies CSADGSFRSGSTDTQYF.

This clonotype has ten or more counts. The V gene is TRBV7-9, the J gene TRBJ2-1; TRBD1 matches at 9 bases. From germline, CDR1 is SEHNR and CDR2 FQNEAQ (reference sequence). The CDR3 is 16 amino acids. After removal of 7 bases from V and 8 bases from J, the junction contained 15 bases not matched to a gene. CDR3 sequence reads: CASTRSGGQGSHEQFF. The DNA of the CDR3 is TGTGCCAGCACCCGCTCAGGGGGACAGGGTTCCCATGAGCAGTTCTTC.

The CDR3 sequence is CASSLIGAPYEQYF. DNA for the CDR3: TGCGCCAGCAGCTTGATCGGTGCCCCCTACGAGCAGTACTTC. The rearrangement joins TRBV5-1 to TRBJ2-7; no clear D gene. There are 14 residues in the CDR3. The V and J ends lost 1 base and 2 bases respectively, with 10 bases between them. Germline V gene lookup returns CDR1 SGHRS and CDR2 YFSETQ.

V is TRBV2 and J is TRBJ2-1, with 11 bases aligning to TRBD2. Germline assignment: CDR1 SNHLY and CDR2 FYNNEI. The CDR3 has 15 residues. V dropped 6 bases and J dropped 9; count of bases not matched to a gene: 10. The CDR3 is CASSRPSGGPSEQFF. CDR3 sequence (DNA): TGTGCCAGCAGCCGCCCTAGCGGGGGGCCCAGTGAGCAGTTCTTC.

This clonotype was recorded at least ten times. V usage is TRBV9 and J usage is TRBJ2-3; 10 positions match TRBD2. Germline-derived CDR1 and CDR2 are SGDLS and YYNGEE. The length of the CDR3 is 15 residues. V lost 3 bases to trimming and J lost 5 bases; unmatched junction nucleotides: 6. In nucleotides, the CDR3 is TGTGCCAGCAGCGAGACCTCTAGCGGGGGAGATACGCAGTATTTT. Its protein is CASSETSSGGDTQYF.

Comment on this clonotype: One junction end does not reproduce the germline sequence, and a read error may be involved. The rearrangement uses TRBV12-3 or TRBV12-4 and TRBJ2-5, with TRBD2 matching over 9 bases. CDR3 size: 14 residues. The CDR3 protein is CASSVAGVEETQYF. The CDR3 region has the DNA TGTGCCAGCAGTGTAGCGGGAGTGGAAGAGACCCAGTACTTC.

This clonotype was counted ten times or more. The J gene is TRBJ2-2, the V gene TRBV6-5, with 7 bases matching TRBD1. Germline V lookup: CDR1 MNHEY, CDR2 SVGAGI. The CDR3 spans 13 residues. Unmatched junction bases numbered 3, after V lost 6 bases and J lost 5 bases. CDR3 sequence: CASSDRVTGELFF. In DNA, the CDR3 is TGTGCCAGCAGCGACAGGGTTACCGGGGAGCTGTTTTTT.

This clonotype turned up a few times. In DNA, the CDR3 is TGCGCCAGCAGCGCCGACAGGGCGACCTACGAGCAGTACTTC. Residues: CASSADRATYEQYF. The rearrangement links TRBV5-1 to TRBJ2-7; TRBD1 agrees at 7 bases. Germline trimming cut 4 bases from V and 2 bases from J; bases unmatched to any gene: 6. CDR3 length equals 14 residues. Germline V gene lookup returns CDR1 SGHRS and CDR2 YFSETQ.

The chain couples TRBV12-3 or TRBV12-4 to TRBJ2-5; 8 bases map to TRBD1. This CDR3 has 15 amino acids. Unmatched junction bases numbered 9, after V lost 6 bases and J lost 3 bases. The CDR3 reads CASSRQGKGEETQYF. The CDR3 DNA reads as TGTGCCAGCAGCAGACAGGGGAAAGGTGAAGAGACCCAGTACTTC.

CDR3 amino acids: CASNEGLSYNEQFF. The CDR3 nucleotides are TGCGCCAGCAACGAGGGGTTGTCCTACAATGAGCAGTTCTTC. The genes are TRBV5-1 and TRBJ2-1; D tentatively fits TRBD1 or TRBD2 (5 bases each). This CDR3 spans 14 amino acids. The V end was cut by 6 bases, the J end by 1 base, with 11 bases between. Germline CDR1 SGHRS, CDR2 YFSETQ.

The V gene is TRBV4-1, the J gene TRBJ2-3, with D maybe TRBD2 (5 bases). The V gene's germline CDR1 is MGHRA and CDR2 YSYEKL. Trimming removed 1 base from V and 6 bases from J, with 14 bases in between. The CDR3 spans 15 residues. CDR3 in DNA: TGCGCCAGCAGCCAAGTGGGAGTAAGGGCGGATACGCAGTATTTT. Translating it yields CASSQVGVRADTQYF.

The chain uses TRBV18 and TRBJ1-1, with a weak D call TRBD1 (5 bases). The CDR3 runs to 13 residues. Trimming removed 8 bases at V and 7 bases at J, with 17 bases between. The germline V gene has CDR1 KGHSH and CDR2 LQKENI. The chain's CDR3 is CASTPGTAFEAFF. Written as DNA, the CDR3 is TGTGCCAGCACTCCAGGGACGGCCTTTGAAGCTTTCTTT.

The V and J genes are TRBV6-5 and TRBJ2-3, with TRBD2 as a possible D gene (6 bases). The V gene lost 4 bases and the J gene lost 1 base, with 12 bases spanning the gap. The CDR3 is 15 residues long. CDR1 and CDR2 from the germline V gene are MNHEY and SVGAGI. This CDR3 is CASSLVLAGTDTQYF. CDR3 bases: TGTGCCAGCAGTTTAGTACTAGCCGGCACAGATACGCAGTATTTT.

This chain links TRBV5-5 with TRBJ2-1; 8 bases are shared with TRBD2. After removal of 4 bases from V and 6 bases from J, the junction contained 9 bases not matched to a gene. This CDR3 has 15 amino acids. Germline lookup yields CDR1 SGHKS and CDR2 YYEKEE (reference sequence). The CDR3 coding sequence is TGTGCCAGCAGCCGGGAGGGGAGCCGGGTCAATGAGCAGTTCTTC. It encodes CASSREGSRVNEQFF.

This clonotype has at least ten counts. The chain joins TRBV20-1 to TRBJ1-5; no reliable D call. V was trimmed by 4 bases and J by 0 bases, leaving 13 bases between them. The CDR3 sequence is 15 residues long. Per the germline V gene, CDR1 is DFQATT and CDR2 is SNEGSKA (reference sequence). The CDR3 loop is CSAIESDLSNQPQHF. In DNA form, the CDR3 reads TGCAGTGCTATTGAGTCAGACCTTAGCAATCAGCCCCAGCATTTT.